The clone carrying this TCR beta chain showed up many times. Its specificity is not known. Germline V CDR1 and CDR2: DFQATT, SNEGSKA (reference sequence). With 6 bases removed from V and 2 bases from J, the gap between germline ends came to 16 bases. This CDR3 contains 14 residues. TCR beta libraries were built with iRepertoire HTBI primers and Arm-PCR of CDR3 regions. TCRdb analysed the multiplex PCR reads with MiXCR anew, one entry per CDR3 protein. The sample consists of some 250,000 distinct CDR3 sequences, about 18% of them appearing once. Time point specified: newly diagnosed GD, antithyroid drugs for less than 3 months. The authors made the TCR library using RNA they extracted from PBMCs. The data originate from a study of regulatory T cells in long-lasting Graves disease. Study summary: Patients newly diagnosed with Graves' had been on antithyroid drugs for under 3 months.

Findings and caveats of the study: Gene preferences differed: TRBV28, TRBJ1-2, TRBJ2-5 in persistent cases.

The same specimen was also included in a second study, on T cells in Graves' hyperthyroidism and ophthalmopathy. That source reports: RT-PCR in the first round (using the HTBI primer set) targeted the TCR CDR3. Ophthalmopathy stood apart from stable hyperthyroidism in a 13 V-J model.

The sample in question was peripheral blood mononuclear cells (PBMCs), obtained at new diagnosis, from a patient treated with antithyroid drugs. This sequence was found in a woman in her thirties with Graves disease. J is TRBJ1-2 and V is TRBV20-1; a weak D match, TRBD1 (5 bases). The chain's CDR3 is CSAAGTLSNYGYTF. In nucleotides, the CDR3 is TGCAGTGCCGCCGGGACTTTATCCAACTATGGCTACACCTTC.